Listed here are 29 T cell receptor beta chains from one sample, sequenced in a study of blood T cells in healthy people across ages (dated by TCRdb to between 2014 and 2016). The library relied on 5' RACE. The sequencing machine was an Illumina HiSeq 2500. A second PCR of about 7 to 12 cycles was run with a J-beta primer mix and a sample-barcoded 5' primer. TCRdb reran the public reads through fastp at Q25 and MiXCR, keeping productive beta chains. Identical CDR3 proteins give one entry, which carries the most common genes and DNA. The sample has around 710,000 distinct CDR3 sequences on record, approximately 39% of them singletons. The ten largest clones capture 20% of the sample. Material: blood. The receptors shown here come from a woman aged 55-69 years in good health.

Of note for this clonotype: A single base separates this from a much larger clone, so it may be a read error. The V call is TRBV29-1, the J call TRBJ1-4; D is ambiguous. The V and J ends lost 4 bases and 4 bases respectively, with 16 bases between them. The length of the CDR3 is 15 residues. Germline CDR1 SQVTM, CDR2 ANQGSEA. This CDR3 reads CSVGSATHGNEKLFF. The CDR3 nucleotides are TGCAGCGTTGGGTCAGCAACCCACGGTAATGAAAAACTGTTTTTT.

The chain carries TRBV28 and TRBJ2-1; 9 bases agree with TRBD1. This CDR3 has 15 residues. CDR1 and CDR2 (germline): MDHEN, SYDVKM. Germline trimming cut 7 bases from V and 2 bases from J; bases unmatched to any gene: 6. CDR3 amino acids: CASNRGQGTYNEQFF. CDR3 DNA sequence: TGTGCCAGCAATAGGGGACAGGGTACCTACAATGAGCAGTTCTTC.

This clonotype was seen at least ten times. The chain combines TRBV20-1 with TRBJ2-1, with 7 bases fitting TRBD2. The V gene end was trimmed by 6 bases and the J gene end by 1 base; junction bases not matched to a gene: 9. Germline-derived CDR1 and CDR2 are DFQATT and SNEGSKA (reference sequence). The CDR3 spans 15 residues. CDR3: CSARRRGSSYNEQFF. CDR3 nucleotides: TGCAGTGCCCGTCGGCGGGGGTCGTCCTACAATGAGCAGTTCTTC.

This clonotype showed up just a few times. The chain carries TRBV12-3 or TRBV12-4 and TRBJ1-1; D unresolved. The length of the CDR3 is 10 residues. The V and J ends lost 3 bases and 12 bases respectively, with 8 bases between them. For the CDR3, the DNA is TGTGCCAGCAGTTTGAGTAATTCTTTCTTT. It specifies CASSLSNSFF.

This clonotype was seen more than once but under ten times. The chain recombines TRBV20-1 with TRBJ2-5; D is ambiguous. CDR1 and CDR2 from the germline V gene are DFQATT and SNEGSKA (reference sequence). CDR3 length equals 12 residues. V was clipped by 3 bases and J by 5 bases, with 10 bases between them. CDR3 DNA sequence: TGCAGTGCTAGGAGCTTAACGGAGACCCAGTACTTC. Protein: CSARSLTETQYF.

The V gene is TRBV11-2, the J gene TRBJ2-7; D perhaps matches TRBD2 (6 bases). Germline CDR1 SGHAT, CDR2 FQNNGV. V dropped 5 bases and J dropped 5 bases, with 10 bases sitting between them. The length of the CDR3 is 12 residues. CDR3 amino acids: CASSPGSDEQYF. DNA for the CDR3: TGTGCCAGCAGCCCCGGGAGTGACGAGCAGTACTTC. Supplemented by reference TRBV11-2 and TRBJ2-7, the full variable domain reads EAGVAQSPRYKIIEKRQSVAFWCNPISGHATLYWYQQILGQGPKLLIQFQNNGVVDDSQLPKDRFSAERLKGVDSTLKIQPAKLEDSAVYLCASSPGSDEQYFGPGTRLTVT.

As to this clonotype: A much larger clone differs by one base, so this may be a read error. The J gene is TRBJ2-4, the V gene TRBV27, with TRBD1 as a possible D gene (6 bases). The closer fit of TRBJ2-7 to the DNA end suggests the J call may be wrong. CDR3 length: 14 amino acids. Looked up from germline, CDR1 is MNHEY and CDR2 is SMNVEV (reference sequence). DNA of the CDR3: TGTGCCAGCGGTCCCGAGACAGGTTTTCTCGAGCAGTACTTC. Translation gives CASGPETGFLEQYF.

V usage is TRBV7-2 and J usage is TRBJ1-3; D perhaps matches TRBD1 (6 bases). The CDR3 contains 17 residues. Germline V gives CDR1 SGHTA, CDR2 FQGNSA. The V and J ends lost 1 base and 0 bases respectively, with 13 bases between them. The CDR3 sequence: CASSLGPDRFSGNTIYF. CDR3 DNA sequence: TGTGCCAGCAGCTTAGGTCCAGACAGGTTCTCTGGAAACACCATATATTTT.

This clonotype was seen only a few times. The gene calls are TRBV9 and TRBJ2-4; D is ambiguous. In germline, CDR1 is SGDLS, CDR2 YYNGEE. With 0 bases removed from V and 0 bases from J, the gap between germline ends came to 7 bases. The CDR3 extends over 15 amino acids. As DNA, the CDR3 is TGTGCCAGCAGCGTAGGGGGATTAGCCAAAAACATTCAGTACTTC. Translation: CASSVGGLAKNIQYF. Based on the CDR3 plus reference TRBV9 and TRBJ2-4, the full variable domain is DSGVTQTPKHLITATGQRVTLRCSPRSGDLSVYWYQQSLDQGLQFLIQYYNGEERAKGNILERFSAQQFPDLHSELNLSSLELGDSALYFCASSVGGLAKNIQYFGAGTRLSVL.

DNA for the CDR3: TGCGCCAGCAGTGTTACTAGCGGGGGGGTAGCCGAGCAGTACTTC. Its translation: CASSVTSGGVAEQYF. V usage is TRBV10-2 and J usage is TRBJ2-7, with 13 bases fitting TRBD2. Germline CDR1 is WSHSY and CDR2 is SAAADI. CDR3 size: 15 residues. V shed 4 bases, J shed 6 bases, and the junction held 6 bases outside the gene matches.

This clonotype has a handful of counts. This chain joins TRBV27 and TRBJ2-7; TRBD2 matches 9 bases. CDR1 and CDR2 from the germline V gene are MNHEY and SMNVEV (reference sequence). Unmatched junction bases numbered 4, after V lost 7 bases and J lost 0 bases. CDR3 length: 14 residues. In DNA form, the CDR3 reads TGTGCCAGCACCCCTAGCGGGAACTCCTACGAGCAGTACTTC. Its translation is CASTPSGNSYEQYF.

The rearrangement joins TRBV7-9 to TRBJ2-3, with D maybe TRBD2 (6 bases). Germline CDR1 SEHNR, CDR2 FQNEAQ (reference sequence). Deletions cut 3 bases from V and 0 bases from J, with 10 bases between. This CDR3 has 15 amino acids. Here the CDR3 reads CASSFVSGSTDTQYF. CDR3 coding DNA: TGTGCCAGCAGCTTTGTTAGCGGAAGCACAGATACGCAGTATTTT.

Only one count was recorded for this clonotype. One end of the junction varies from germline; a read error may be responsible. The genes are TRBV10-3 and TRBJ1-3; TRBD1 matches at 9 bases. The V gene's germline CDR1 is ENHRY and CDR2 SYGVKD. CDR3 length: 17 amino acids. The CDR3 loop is CAISTPGTGTTGNSIYF. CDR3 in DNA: TGTGCCATCAGTACCCCCGGGACAGGGACCACTGGAAACTCCATATATTTT.

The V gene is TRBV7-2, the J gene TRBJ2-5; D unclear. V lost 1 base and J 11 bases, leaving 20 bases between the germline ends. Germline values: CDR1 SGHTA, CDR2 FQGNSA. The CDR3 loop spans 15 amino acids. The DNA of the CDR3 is TGTGCCAGCAGCTTAGTGCCGGTTATTTACAATGAGCAGTACTTC. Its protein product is CASSLVPVIYNEQYF.

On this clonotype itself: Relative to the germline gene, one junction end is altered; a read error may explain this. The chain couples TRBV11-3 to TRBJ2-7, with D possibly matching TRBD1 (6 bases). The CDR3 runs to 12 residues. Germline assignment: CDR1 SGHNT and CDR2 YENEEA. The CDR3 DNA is TGTGCCGGCAGCTCCACGGACAGCGAGCAGTACTTC. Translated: CAGSSTDSEQYF.

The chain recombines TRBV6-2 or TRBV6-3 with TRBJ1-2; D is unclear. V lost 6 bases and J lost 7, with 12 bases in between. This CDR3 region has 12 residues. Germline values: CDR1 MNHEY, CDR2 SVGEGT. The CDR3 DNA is TGTGCCAGCAGGTCGGTAGGAGGTGGCTACACCTTC. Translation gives CASRSVGGGYTF.

CDR3 in amino acids: CARADYPLHF. The CDR3 nucleotides are TGCGCCAGGGCCGATTATCCCCTCCACTTT. V and J are TRBV10-1 and TRBJ1-6; no definite D call. The CDR3 is 10 residues long. Germline values: CDR1 WNHNN, CDR2 SYGVQD (reference sequence). V lost 9 bases and J 13 bases, leaving 10 bases between the germline ends.

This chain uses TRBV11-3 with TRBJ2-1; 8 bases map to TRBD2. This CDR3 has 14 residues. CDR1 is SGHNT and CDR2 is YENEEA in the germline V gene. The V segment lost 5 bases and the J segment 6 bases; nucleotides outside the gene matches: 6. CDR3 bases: TGTGCCAGCAGCGTGAGAGGACTAGCCAATGAGCAGTTCTTC. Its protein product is CASSVRGLANEQFF. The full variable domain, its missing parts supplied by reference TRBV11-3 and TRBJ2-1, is EAGVVQSPRYKIIEKKQPVAFWCNPISGHNTLYWYLQNLGQGPELLIRYENEEAVDDSQLPKDRFSAERLKGVDSTLKIQPAELGDSAVYLCASSVRGLANEQFFGPGTRLTVL.

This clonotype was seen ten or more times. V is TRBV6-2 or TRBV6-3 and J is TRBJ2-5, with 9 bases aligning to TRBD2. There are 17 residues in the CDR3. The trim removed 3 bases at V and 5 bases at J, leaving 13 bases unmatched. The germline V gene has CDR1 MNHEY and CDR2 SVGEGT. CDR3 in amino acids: CASSYGRAGGISETQYF. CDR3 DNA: TGTGCCAGCAGTTATGGGCGAGCGGGGGGCATCTCGGAGACCCAGTACTTC.

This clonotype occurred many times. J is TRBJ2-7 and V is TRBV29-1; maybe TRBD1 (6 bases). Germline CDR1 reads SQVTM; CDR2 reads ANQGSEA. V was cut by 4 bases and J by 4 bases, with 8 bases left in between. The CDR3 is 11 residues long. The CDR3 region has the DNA TGCAGCGTTGGAAGGGGGTACGAGCAGTACTTC. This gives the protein CSVGRGYEQYF.

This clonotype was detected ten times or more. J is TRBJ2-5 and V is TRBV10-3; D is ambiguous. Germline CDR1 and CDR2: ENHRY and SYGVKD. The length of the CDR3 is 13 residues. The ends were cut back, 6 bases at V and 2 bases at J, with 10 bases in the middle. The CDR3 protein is CAIREGTQETQYF. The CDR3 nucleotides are TGTGCCATCAGGGAAGGAACACAAGAGACCCAGTACTTC.

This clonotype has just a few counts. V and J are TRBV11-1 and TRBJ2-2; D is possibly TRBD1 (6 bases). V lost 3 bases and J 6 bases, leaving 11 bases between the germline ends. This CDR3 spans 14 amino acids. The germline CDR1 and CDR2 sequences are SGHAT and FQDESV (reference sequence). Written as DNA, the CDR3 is TGTGCCAGCAGCTTCCGGCAGGGGTCCGGGGAGCTGTTTTTT. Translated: CASSFRQGSGELFF. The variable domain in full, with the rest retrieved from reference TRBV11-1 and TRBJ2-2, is EAEVAQSPRYKITEKSQAVAFWCDPISGHATLYWYRQILGQGPELLVQFQDESVVDDSQLPKDRFSAERLKGVDSTLKIQPAELGDSAMYLCASSFRQGSGELFFGEGSRLTVL.

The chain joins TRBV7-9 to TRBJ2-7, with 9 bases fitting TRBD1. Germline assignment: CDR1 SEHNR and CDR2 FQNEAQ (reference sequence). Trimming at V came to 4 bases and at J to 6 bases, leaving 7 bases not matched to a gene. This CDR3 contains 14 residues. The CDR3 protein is CASSSGTGKSEQYF. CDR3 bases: TGTGCCAGCAGCTCCGGGACAGGGAAGTCCGAGCAGTACTTC.

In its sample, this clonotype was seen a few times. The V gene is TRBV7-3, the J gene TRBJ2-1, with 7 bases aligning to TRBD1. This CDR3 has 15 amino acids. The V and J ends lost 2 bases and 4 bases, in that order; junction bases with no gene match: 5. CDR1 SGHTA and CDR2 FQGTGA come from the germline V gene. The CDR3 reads CASSLQGDDYNEQFF. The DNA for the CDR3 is TGTGCCAGCAGCTTACAGGGGGATGATTACAATGAGCAGTTCTTC.

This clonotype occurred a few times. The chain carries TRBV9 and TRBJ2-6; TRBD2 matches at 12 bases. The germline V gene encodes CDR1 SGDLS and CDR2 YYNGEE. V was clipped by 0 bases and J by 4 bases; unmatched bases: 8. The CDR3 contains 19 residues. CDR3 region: CASSVALTSGGHGANVLTF. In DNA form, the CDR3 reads TGTGCCAGCAGCGTAGCGTTAACTAGCGGGGGGCACGGGGCCAACGTCCTGACTTTC.

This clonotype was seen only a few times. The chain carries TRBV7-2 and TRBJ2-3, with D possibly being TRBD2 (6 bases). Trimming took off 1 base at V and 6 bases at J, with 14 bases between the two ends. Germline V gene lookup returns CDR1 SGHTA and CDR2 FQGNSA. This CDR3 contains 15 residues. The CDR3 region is CASSLVYAGGDTQYF. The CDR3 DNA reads TGTGCCAGCAGCTTAGTTTACGCTGGGGGGGATACGCAGTATTTT.

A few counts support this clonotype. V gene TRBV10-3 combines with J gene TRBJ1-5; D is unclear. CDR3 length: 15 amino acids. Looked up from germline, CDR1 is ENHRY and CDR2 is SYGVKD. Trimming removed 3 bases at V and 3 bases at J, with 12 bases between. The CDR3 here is CAISDEGTANQPQHF. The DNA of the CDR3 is TGTGCCATCAGTGACGAGGGCACCGCCAATCAGCCCCAGCATTTT.

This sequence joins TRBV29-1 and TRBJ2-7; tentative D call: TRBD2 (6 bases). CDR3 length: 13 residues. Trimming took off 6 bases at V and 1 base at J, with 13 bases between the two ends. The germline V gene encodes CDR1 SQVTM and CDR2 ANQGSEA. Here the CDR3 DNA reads TGCAGCGTGCGAAAGACTAGTTCCTACGAGCAGTACTTC. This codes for CSVRKTSSYEQYF.

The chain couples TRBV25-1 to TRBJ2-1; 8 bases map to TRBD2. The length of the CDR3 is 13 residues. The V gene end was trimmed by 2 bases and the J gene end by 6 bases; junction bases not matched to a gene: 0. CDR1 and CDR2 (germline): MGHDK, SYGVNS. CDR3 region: CASSEAGGNEQFF. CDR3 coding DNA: TGTGCCAGCAGTGAAGCGGGAGGCAATGAGCAGTTCTTC.